The clone carrying this T cell receptor beta chain has a handful of counts. The data originate from a study of blood T cell repertoires in COVID-19. CDR3 size: 15 residues. CDR1 is SGHRS, CDR2 YFSETQ, per germline. J gave up 3 bases and V 3 bases, and 5 bases lay outside the gene matches. Sequenced by immunoSEQ multiplex PCR; TCRdb stores in-frame clones only, minus some. The table records more than 90,000 clones, approximately 90% of them present only once. The sequence came from a human donor in a cohort sampled during active COVID-19. Sample: peripheral blood. The rearrangement links TRBV5-1 to TRBJ1-1, with TRBD1 matching 10 bases. The CDR3 DNA reads TGCGCCAGCAGCTCGTCGACAGGGGGCTACACTGAAGCTTTCTTT. Its protein is CASSSSTGGYTEAFF.